The entry that follows covers one T cell receptor (beta chain) sequence. The table came from immunoSEQ multiplex PCR; TCRdb's copy has only in-frame clones and leaves some out. Among some 1,100,000 clones listed, about 80% were seen once. These data originate in a study of shared clonotypes between healthy human individuals. About the research overall: With ages of 18 to 49, the donors were two women and a few men.

Each donor was a Caucasian adult residing in Nashville, Tennessee. Sample: memory CD4+ T cells from PBMCs. The subset: CD45RA-negative fraction. The sequence was collected from a man between 18 and 35 years old in good health. Some clones in this sample may be carry-over from other donors' samples.

DNA of the CDR3: TGTGCCAGCAGTTTCCGACAGGGGAACACCGGGGAGCTGTTTTTT. This encodes CASSFRQGNTGELFF. J is TRBJ2-2 and V is TRBV6-6; 7 bases are a match to TRBD1. Looked up from germline, CDR1 is MNHNY and CDR2 is SVGAGI (reference sequence). V trimming: 4 bases; J trimming: 1 base; junction bases outside the gene matches: 3. The CDR3 sequence is 15 residues long.